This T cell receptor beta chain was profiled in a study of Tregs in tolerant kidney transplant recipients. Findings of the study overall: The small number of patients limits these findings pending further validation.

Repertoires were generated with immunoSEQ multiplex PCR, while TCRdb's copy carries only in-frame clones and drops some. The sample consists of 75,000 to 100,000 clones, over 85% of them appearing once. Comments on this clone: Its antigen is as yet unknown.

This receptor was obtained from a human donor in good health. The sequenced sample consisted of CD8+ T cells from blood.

CDR3 bases: TGTGCCAGCAGCGTGGACATGAGCTACGAGCAGTACTTC. Protein sequence: CASSVDMSYEQYF. The V gene is TRBV9, the J gene TRBJ2-7; perhaps TRBD1 as D (5 bases). V lost 2 bases and J 3 bases, leaving 9 bases between the germline ends. In germline, CDR1 is SGDLS, CDR2 YYNGEE. This CDR3 is 13 amino acids long. The full variable domain, rest sourced from reference TRBV9 and TRBJ2-7, is DSGVTQTPKHLITATGQRVTLRCSPRSGDLSVYWYQQSLDQGLQFLIQYYNGEERAKGNILERFSAQQFPDLHSELNLSSLELGDSALYFCASSVDMSYEQYFGPGTRLTVT.